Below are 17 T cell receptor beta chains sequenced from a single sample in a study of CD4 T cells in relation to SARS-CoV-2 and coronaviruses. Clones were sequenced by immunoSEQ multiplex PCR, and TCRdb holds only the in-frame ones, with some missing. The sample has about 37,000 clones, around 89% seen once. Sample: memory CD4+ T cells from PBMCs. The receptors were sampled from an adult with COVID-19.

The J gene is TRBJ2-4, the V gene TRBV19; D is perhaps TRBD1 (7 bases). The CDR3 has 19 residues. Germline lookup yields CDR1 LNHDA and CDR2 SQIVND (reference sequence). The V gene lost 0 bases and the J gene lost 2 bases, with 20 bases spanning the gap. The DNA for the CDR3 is TGTGCCAGTAGTATAGATCAAGGGCAGGGGGGTTTAACCAAAAACATTCAGTACTTC. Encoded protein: CASSIDQGQGGLTKNIQYF.

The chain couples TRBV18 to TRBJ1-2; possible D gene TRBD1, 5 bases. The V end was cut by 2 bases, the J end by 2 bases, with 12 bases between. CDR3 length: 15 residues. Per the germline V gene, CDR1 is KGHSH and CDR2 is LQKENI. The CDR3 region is CASSPLSDRNYGYTF. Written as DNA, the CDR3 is TGTGCCAGCTCACCATTATCCGACAGAAACTATGGCTACACCTTC.

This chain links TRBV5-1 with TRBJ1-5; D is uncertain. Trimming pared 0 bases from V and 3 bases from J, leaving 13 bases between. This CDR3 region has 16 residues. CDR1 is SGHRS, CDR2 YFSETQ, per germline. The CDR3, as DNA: TGCGCCAGCAGCTTGGGGACGGCCGGTGACAATCAGCCCCAGCATTTT. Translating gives CASSLGTAGDNQPQHF.

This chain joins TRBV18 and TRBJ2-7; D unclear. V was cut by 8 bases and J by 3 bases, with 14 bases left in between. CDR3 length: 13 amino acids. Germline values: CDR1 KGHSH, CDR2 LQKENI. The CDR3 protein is CASRPRASYEQYF. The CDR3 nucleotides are TGTGCCAGCAGACCCCGGGCCAGCTACGAGCAGTACTTC.

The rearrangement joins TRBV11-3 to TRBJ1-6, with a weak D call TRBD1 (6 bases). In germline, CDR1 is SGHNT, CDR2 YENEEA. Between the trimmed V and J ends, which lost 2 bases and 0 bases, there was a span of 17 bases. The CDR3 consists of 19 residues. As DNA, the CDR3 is TGTGCCAGCAGCTTAACGCGGGGGCCGAAGAGCTCCTATAATTCACCCCTCCACTTT. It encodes CASSLTRGPKSSYNSPLHF.

CDR3: CASSLGQQETQYF. The CDR3 coding sequence is TGTGCCAGCAGTTTAGGACAGCAAGAGACCCAGTACTTC. This sequence joins TRBV28 and TRBJ2-5; D might be TRBD1 (6 bases). Germline CDR1 is MDHEN and CDR2 is SYDVKM. V was trimmed by 2 bases and J by 2 bases, leaving 6 bases between them. CDR3 size: 13 residues.

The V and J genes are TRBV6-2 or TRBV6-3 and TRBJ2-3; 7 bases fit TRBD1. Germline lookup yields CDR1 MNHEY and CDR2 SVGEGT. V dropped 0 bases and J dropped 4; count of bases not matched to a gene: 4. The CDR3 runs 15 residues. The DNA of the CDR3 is TGTGCCAGCAGTTACTCGCGACAGGGTTCAGATACGCAGTATTTT. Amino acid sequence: CASSYSRQGSDTQYF.

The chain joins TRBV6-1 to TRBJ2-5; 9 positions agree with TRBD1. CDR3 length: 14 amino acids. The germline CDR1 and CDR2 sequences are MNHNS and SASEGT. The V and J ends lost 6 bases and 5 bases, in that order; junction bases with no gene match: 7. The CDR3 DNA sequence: TGTGCCAGCAGCGCCGGGACAGGGTGGGAGACCCAGTACTTC. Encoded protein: CASSAGTGWETQYF.

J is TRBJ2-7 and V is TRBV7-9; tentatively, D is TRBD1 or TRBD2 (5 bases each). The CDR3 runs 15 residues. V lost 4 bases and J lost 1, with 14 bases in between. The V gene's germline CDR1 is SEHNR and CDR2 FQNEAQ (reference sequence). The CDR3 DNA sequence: TGTGCCAGCAGCTGGGGTGGCAGGGAGTCCTACGAGCAGTACTTC. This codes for CASSWGGRESYEQYF. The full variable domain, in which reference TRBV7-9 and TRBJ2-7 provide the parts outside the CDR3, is DTGVSQNPRHKITKRGQNVTFRCDPISEHNRLYWYRQTLGQGPEFLTYFQNEAQLEKSRLLSDRFSAERPKGSFSTLEIQRTEQGDSAMYLCASSWGGRESYEQYFGPGTRLTVT.

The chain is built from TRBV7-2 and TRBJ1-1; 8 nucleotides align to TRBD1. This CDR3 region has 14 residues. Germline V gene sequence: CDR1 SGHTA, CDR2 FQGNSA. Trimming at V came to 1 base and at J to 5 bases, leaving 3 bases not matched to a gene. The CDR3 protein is CASSLGQGATEAFF. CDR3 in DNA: TGTGCCAGCAGCTTAGGTCAGGGGGCAACTGAAGCTTTCTTT.

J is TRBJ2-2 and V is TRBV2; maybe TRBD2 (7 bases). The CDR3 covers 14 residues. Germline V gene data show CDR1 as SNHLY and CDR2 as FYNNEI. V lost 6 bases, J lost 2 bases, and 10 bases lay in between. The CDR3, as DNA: TGTGCCAGCAGACGGGGGGCCAACACCGGGGAGCTGTTTTTT. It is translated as CASRRGANTGELFF.

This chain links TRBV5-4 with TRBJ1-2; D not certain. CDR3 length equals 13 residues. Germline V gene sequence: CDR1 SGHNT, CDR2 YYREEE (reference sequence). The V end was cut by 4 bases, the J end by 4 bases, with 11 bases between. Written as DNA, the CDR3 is TGTGCCAGCAGCATTGGACGGATCTATGGCTACACCTTC. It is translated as CASSIGRIYGYTF. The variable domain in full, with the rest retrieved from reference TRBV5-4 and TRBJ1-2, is ETGVTQSPTHLIKTRGQQVTLRCSSQSGHNTVSWYQQALGQGPQFIFQYYREEENGRGNFPPRFSGLQFPNYSSELNVNALELDDSALYLCASSIGRIYGYTFGSGTRLTVV.

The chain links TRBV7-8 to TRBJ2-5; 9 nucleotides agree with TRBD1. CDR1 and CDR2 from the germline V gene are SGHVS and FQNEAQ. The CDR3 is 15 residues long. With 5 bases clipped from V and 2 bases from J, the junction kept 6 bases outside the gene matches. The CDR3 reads CASSVSDRGQETQYF. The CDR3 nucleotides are TGTGCCAGCAGCGTATCCGACAGGGGGCAAGAGACCCAGTACTTC.

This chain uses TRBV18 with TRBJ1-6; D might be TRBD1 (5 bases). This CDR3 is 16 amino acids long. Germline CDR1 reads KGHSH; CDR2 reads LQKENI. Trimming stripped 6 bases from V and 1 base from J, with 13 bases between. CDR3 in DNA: TGTGCCAGCTCCGAAAGGGGTGGTTCCTATAATTCACCCCTCCACTTT. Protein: CASSERGGSYNSPLHF.

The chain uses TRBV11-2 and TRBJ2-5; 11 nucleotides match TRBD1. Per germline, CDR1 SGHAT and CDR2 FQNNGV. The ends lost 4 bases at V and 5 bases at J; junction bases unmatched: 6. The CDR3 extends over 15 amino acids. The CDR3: CASSSVGQGEETQYF. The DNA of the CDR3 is TGTGCCAGCAGCTCGGTGGGACAGGGGGAGGAGACCCAGTACTTC. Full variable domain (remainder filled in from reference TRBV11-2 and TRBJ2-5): EAGVAQSPRYKIIEKRQSVAFWCNPISGHATLYWYQQILGQGPKLLIQFQNNGVVDDSQLPKDRFSAERLKGVDSTLKIQPAKLEDSAVYLCASSSVGQGEETQYFGPGTRLLVL.

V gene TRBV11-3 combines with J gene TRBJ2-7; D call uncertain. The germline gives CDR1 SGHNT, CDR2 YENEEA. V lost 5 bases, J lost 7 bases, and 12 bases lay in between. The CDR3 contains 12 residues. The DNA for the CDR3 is TGTGCCAGCAGCCCTGGAGAGACAGAGCAGTACTTC. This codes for CASSPGETEQYF. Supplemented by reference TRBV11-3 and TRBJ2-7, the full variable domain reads EAGVVQSPRYKIIEKKQPVAFWCNPISGHNTLYWYLQNLGQGPELLIRYENEEAVDDSQLPKDRFSAERLKGVDSTLKIQPAELGDSAVYLCASSPGETEQYFGPGTRLTVT.

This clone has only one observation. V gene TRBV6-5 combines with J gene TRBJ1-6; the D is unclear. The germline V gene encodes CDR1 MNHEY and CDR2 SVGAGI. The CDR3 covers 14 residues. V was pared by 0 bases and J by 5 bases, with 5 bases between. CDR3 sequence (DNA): TGTGCCAGCAGTTACTCCACTGATAATTCACCCCTCCACTTT. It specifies CASSYSTDNSPLHF.